This TCR beta chain was retrieved from a study of T cell responses to AZD1222 COVID-19 vaccine. Method: immunoSEQ multiplex PCR; TCRdb's copy keeps in-frame clones and lacks some. This sample has 150,000 or so clones; 70% to 90% occur once, and the top ten carry around 2.2%. Germline V lookup: CDR1 SGHTA, CDR2 FQGNSA. V was cut by 2 bases and J by 7 bases, with 14 bases left in between. The CDR3 extends over 14 amino acids. The receptor was derived from an adult in good health. This material consisted of peripheral blood, taken on day 0 of AZD1222 vaccination. V usage is TRBV7-2 and J usage is TRBJ1-2, with D unresolved. The chain's CDR3 is CASSLPEAGSGYTF. The CDR3 DNA follows: TGTGCCAGCAGCTTACCCGAGGCGGGGAGTGGCTACACCTTC.